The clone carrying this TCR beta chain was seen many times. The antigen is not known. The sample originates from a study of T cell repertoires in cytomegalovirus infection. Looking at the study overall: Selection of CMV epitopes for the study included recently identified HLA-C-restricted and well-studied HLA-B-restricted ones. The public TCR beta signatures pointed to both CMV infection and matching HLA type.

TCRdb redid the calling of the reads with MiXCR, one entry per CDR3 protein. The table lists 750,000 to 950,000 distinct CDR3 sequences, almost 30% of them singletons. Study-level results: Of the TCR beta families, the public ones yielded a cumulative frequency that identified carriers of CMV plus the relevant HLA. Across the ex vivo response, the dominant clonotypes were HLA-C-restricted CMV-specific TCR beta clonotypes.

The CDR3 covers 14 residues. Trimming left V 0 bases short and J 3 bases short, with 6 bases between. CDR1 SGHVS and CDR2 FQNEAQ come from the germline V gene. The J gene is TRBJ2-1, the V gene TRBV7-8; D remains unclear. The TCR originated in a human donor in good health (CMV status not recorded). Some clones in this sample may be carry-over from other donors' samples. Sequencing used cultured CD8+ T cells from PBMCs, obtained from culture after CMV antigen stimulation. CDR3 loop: CASSLAYDYNEQFF. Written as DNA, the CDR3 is TGTGCCAGCAGCTTAGCGTATGACTACAATGAGCAGTTCTTC.